These T cell receptor beta chains were read from a single sample in a study of glioma-infiltrating T cells after dendritic cell vaccination. Clones were read by immunoSEQ multiplex PCR, and TCRdb kept only the in-frame ones, dropping some. This sample carries more than 85,000 clones, around 90% of them seen once, and the ten largest clones take roughly 2.5%. The sequences come from blood, collected after dendritic cell vaccination. Receptor source: a human donor with glioblastoma. Each CDR3 is given with its conserved first and last residue. D genes are given only for firm matches. Some rows have no size entry. The others give once, few or many, or a class for an expanded clone.

V	D	size	J	CDR3	DNA
TRBV13	TRBD2	-	TRBJ2-7	CASSLLAGGSSYEQYF	TGTGCCAGCAGCTTACTAGCGGGGGGGAGCTCCTACGAGCAGTACTTC
TRBV9	-	few	TRBJ2-7	CASSVGQAGIHEQYF	TGTGCCAGCAGCGTAGGACAGGCCGGGATCCACGAGCAGTACTTC
TRBV25-1	TRBD1	few	TRBJ1-2	CASTSGGRKGGYTF	TGTGCCAGCACCTCAGGGGGGCGGAAAGGTGGCTACACCTTC
TRBV18	TRBD2	-	TRBJ2-5	CASSMTSGTGTQYF	TGTGCCAGCTCCATGACTAGCGGGACGGGGACCCAGTACTTC
TRBV30	-	once	TRBJ2-3	CAWSLAISTDTQYF	TGTGCCTGGAGTCTAGCGATAAGCACAGATACGCAGTATTTT
TRBV18	-	-	TRBJ1-2	CASSPGTSSGYGYTF	TGTGCCAGCTCACCGGGGACTTCCTCAGGCTATGGCTACACCTTC
TRBV2	TRBD2	-	TRBJ2-5	CASSDLAGETQYF	TGTGCCAGCAGTGATCTAGCGGGGGAGACCCAGTACTTC
TRBV5-5	-	-	TRBJ1-5	CASSWLDQPQHF	TGTGCCAGCAGCTGGCTAGATCAGCCCCAGCATTTT
TRBV5-1	TRBD1	-	TRBJ2-3	CASSSIGASGTGTQYF	TGCGCCAGCAGCTCAATTGGGGCAAGTGGGACAGGTACGCAGTATTTT
TRBV5-6	-	-	TRBJ2-7	CASSFRGNDEQYF	TGTGCCAGCAGCTTTAGGGGAAACGACGAGCAGTACTTC
TRBV18	-	-	TRBJ1-5	CASSQAGAIGNQPQHF	TGTGCCAGTAGCCAGGCGGGGGCCATTGGCAATCAGCCCCAGCATTTT
TRBV5-6	TRBD2	-	TRBJ2-1	CASSYLAGQSYNEQFF	TGTGCCAGCAGTTACCTAGCGGGCCAATCCTACAATGAGCAGTTCTTC
TRBV25-1	-	-	TRBJ1-1	CASKGQLNTEAFF	TGTGCCAGCAAAGGACAGTTGAACACTGAAGCTTTCTTT
TRBV4-1	TRBD1	-	TRBJ1-2	CASSQPPAGGASGYTF	TGCGCCAGCAGCCAACCCCCGGCAGGGGGCGCGAGTGGCTACACCTTC
TRBV5-1	-	-	TRBJ2-3	CASGFEAARADTQYF	TGCGCCAGCGGCTTTGAGGCGGCCCGGGCAGATACGCAGTATTTT
TRBV14	TRBD1	once	TRBJ2-7	CASSQNRGSYEQYF	TGTGCCAGCAGCCAAAACAGGGGATCCTACGAGCAGTACTTC
TRBV5-4	TRBD2	once	TRBJ2-7	CASSFFRTSGIVHEQYF	TGTGCCAGCAGCTTCTTTCGGACTAGCGGTATCGTCCACGAGCAGTACTTC
TRBV5-4	-	-	TRBJ2-1	CASRGGLESYNEQFF	TGTGCCAGCAGAGGCGGGCTGGAGTCTTACAATGAGCAGTTCTTC
TRBV5-1	TRBD2	-	TRBJ2-1	CASSSGREPAYNEQFF	TGCGCCAGTTCTAGCGGGAGGGAGCCCGCCTACAATGAGCAGTTCTTC
TRBV2	TRBD1	-	TRBJ2-7	CASSQGVVYEQYF	TGTGCCAGCAGTCAGGGGGTAGTCTACGAGCAGTACTTC
TRBV30	TRBD1	once	TRBJ2-2	CAWNRDRGNTGELFF	TGTGCCTGGAACCGGGACAGGGGGAACACCGGGGAGCTGTTTTTT
TRBV5-5	-	-	TRBJ2-1	CASRPIGQKYNEQFF	TGTGCCAGCAGGCCAATTGGACAGAAGTACAATGAGCAGTTCTTC
TRBV6-1	TRBD1	-	TRBJ2-7	CASRPGQGGYEQYF	TGTGCCAGCAGGCCGGGACAGGGCGGCTACGAGCAGTACTTC
TRBV18	TRBD1	-	TRBJ1-2	CASSPLVPGQGAGNYGYTF	TGTGCCAGCTCACCCCTTGTGCCGGGACAGGGGGCTGGTAACTATGGCTACACCTTC
TRBV5-1	-	-	TRBJ1-1	CASSLETDMNTEAFF	TGCGCCAGCAGCTTGGAGACAGACATGAACACTGAAGCTTTCTTT
TRBV11-1	TRBD2	-	TRBJ2-7	CASSSGTSGSHEQYF	TGTGCCAGCAGCTCCGGGACTAGCGGGTCCCACGAGCAGTACTTC
TRBV14	-	-	TRBJ1-6	CASSTIGRDSPLHF	TGTGCCAGCAGTACGATAGGGAGAGATTCACCCCTCCACTTT
TRBV7-8	TRBD2	-	TRBJ2-7	CASSLVYAGGAFEQYF	TGTGCCAGCAGCTTAGTATATGCGGGGGGCGCGTTCGAGCAGTACTTC